This T cell receptor (beta chain) was retrieved from a study of metastatic and nonmetastatic thyroid tumors (dated by TCRdb to the early 2020s). A note on the overall study: Repertoires were compared across peripheral blood and tumor or nodule tissue samples from malignant and benign thyroid patients.

The receptor library was made with PCR. The run used an Illumina HiSeq 4000. High-throughput sequencing was used to profile the TCR beta-chain CDR3 region of every patient. The source study handled its data this way. CDR3 differences across clinicopathological groups were used to build a classifier for discriminating distant-metastatic papillary thyroid cancer patients. To measure repertoire diversity the researchers used the Shannon index, while the Morisita-Horn index served to gauge how similar the tumor and blood repertoires were. The public reads were run again by TCRdb, first through fastp at Q25 and then through MiXCR, and only productive beta chains were kept. The V and J calls shown here were made by TCRdb, not taken from the authors' results. This sample comprises 25,000 to 35,000 clones, 25% of them detected only once. In total, the top ten clones hold 7% to 10% of the sample. None of the patients had been given any treatment before thyroid surgery. Patient clinical samples collected from about 2011 to 2018 were retrospectively analysed using T-cell receptor beta sequencing.

Ten or more counts support this clone. Its cognate antigen has yet to be identified. No much larger clone is present one base from it, and per-base qualities are unavailable. Beyond this particular receptor, the publication reports: In both blood and tumor samples, TCR beta diversity was reported to be significantly higher in malignant tumors than in benign nodules.

The specimen sequenced was blood. The receptor was isolated from a female donor with papillary thyroid cancer or a benign thyroid nodule (not recorded which). Some clones in this sample may be carry-over from other donors' samples.

The DNA sequence follows: TGTGCCAGCAGTTCAGGGGGTCGAGGAAACACCATATATTTT. Its translation reads: CASSSGGRGNTIYF. The sequence joins TRBV12-3 or TRBV12-4 to TRBJ1-3; 7 bases in the middle match TRBD1. V and J are trimmed by 4 bases and 4 bases, and the gene matches miss 4 bases of the junction. There are 14 amino acids in the CDR3, from cysteine to phenylalanine inclusive. The sequence is cut down to CDR3 DNA, 42 bases in frame from base 1.